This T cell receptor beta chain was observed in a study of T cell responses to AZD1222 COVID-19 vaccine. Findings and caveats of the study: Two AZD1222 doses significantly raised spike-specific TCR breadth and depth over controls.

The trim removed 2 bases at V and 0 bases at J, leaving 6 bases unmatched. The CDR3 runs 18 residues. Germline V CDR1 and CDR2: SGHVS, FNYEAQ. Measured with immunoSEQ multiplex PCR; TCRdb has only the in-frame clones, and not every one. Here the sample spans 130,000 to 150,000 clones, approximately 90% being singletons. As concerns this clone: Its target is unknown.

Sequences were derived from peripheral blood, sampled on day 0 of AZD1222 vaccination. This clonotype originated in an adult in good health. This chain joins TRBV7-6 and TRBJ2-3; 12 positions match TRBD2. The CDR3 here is CASSLKLAGGHSTDTQYF. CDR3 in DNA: TGTGCCAGCAGCTTAAAACTAGCGGGAGGTCATAGCACAGATACGCAGTATTTT. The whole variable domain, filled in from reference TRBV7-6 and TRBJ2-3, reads GAGVSQSPRYKVTKRGQDVALRCDPISGHVSLYWYRQALGQGPEFLTYFNYEAQQDKSGLPNDRFSAERPEGSISTLTIQRTEQRDSAMYRCASSLKLAGGHSTDTQYFGPGTRLTVL.